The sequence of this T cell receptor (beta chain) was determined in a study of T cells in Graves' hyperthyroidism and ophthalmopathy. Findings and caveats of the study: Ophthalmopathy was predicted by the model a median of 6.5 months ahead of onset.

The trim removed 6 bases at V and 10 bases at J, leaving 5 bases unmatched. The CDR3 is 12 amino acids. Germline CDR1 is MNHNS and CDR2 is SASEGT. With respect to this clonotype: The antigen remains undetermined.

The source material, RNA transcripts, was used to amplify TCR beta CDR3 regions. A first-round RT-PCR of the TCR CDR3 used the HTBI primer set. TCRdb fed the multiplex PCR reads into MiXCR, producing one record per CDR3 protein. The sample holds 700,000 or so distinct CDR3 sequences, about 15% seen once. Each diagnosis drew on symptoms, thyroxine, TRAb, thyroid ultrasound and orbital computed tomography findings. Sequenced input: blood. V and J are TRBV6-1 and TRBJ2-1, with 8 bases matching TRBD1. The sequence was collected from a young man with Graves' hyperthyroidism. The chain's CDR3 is CASRSGGGEQFF. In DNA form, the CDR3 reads TGTGCCAGCAGATCAGGGGGCGGAGAGCAGTTCTTC.